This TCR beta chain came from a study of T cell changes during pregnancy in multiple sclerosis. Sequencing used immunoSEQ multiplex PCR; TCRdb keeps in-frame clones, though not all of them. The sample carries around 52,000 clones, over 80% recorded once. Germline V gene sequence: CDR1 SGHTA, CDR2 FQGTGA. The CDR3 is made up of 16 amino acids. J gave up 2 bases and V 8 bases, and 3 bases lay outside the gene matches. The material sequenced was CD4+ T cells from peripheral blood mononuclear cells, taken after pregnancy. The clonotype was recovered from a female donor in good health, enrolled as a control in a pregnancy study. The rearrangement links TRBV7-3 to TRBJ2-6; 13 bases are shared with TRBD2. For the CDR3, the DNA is TGTGCCAGCTCCACTAGCGGGGGGGCTGGGGCCAACGTCCTGACTTTC. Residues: CASSTSGGAGANVLTF.